This T cell receptor (beta chain) was sequenced during a study of control samples from healthy donors and cancer patients. This CDR3 region has 15 residues. V lost 0 bases and J 0 bases, leaving 8 bases between the germline ends. The germline gives CDR1 LNHDA, CDR2 SQIVND (reference sequence). Sequencing used immunoSEQ multiplex PCR; TCRdb keeps in-frame clones, though not all of them. The profile covers tens of thousands of clones, with around 85% appearing a single time and approximately 5% taken by the ten largest. The chain couples TRBV19 to TRBJ1-1; possibly TRBD1 for D (6 bases). The material sequenced was blood. This TCR derives from a man between 35 and 55 years old in good health. In nucleotides, the CDR3 is TGTGCCAGTAGTATAGACGGACAGATGAACACTGAAGCTTTCTTT. Protein product: CASSIDGQMNTEAFF.